Sequencing of this TCR beta chain was carried out in a study of response to subunit inactivated influenza vaccine. Via MiXCR, TCRdb re-called the RT-PCR reads, giving one row per CDR3 protein. The data contain over 750,000 distinct CDR3 sequences, 21% of them singletons. In the case of this clonotype: Its antigen is unknown.

Trimming pared 4 bases from V and 0 bases from J, leaving 11 bases between. CDR3 length: 15 residues. Study results and limitations: Each seasonal flu vaccination may recruit only limited new T cells, authors suggested.

This chain connects TRBV12-3 or TRBV12-4 to TRBJ2-3; D is undetermined. Here the sequenced sample was PBMCs from blood, taken roughly 5 days after vaccination. The receptor was isolated from a man aged 45 to 65 who received an inactivated influenza vaccine. The CDR3 DNA follows: TGTGCCAGCAGTTACCTCCCTCGGAGCACAGATACGCAGTATTTT. It encodes CASSYLPRSTDTQYF.